Below are 22 T cell receptor beta chains sequenced from a single sample in a study of cytomegalovirus exposure and HLA in healthy donors (dated by TCRdb to the late 2010s). Receptor libraries were prepared by the immunoSEQ multiplex PCR assay. For the multiplex PCR, a mixture combining 60 forward primers for TCR Vbeta segments and 13 reverse primers for TCR Jbeta segments was used. TCRdb took this table from immuneACCESS and kept in-frame rearrangements with V and J called. Such tables lack part of the clones; where checked against another copy, unresolved V genes explain under half of the gap, and the rest is unexplained. Counted in this sample were over 100,000 clones; around three quarters of them appeared once. Jointly, the top ten make up around 4.9% of the sample. Material for sequencing was PBMCs. Receptors originate from a man younger than 40 in good health and CMV-seropositive.

The chain combines TRBV2 with TRBJ2-7; 8 bases line up with TRBD1. This CDR3 is 16 amino acids long. Germline V gene data show CDR1 as SNHLY and CDR2 as FYNNEI. V was clipped by 7 bases and J by 4 bases; unmatched bases: 15. The CDR3 loop is CASTTGAGTGVYEQYF. The CDR3 DNA follows: TGTGCCAGCACCACGGGGGCCGGGACAGGTGTTTACGAGCAGTACTTC.

The gene calls are TRBV7-9 and TRBJ1-1; no definite D call. The V and J ends lost 4 bases and 11 bases respectively, with 14 bases between them. Germline CDR1 and CDR2: SEHNR and FQNEAQ (reference sequence). CDR3 length: 12 residues. The CDR3 bases are TGTGCCAGCAGCTCCCTCCGGGGAGAGGCTTTCTTT. It yields the protein CASSSLRGEAFF. Variable domain in full (rest from reference TRBV7-9 and TRBJ1-1): DTGVSQNPRHKITKRGQNVTFRCDPISEHNRLYWYRQTLGQGPEFLTYFQNEAQLEKSRLLSDRFSAERPKGSFSTLEIQRTEQGDSAMYLCASSSLRGEAFFGQGTRLTVV.

The chain combines TRBV28 with TRBJ1-6; D not certain. Germline V gene sequence: CDR1 MDHEN, CDR2 SYDVKM. V was cut by 5 bases and J by 10 bases, with 15 bases left in between. This CDR3 contains 14 residues. In DNA, the CDR3 is TGTGCCAGCAGTCTCGGACTGTGGGGATCACCCCTCCACTTT. Translated: CASSLGLWGSPLHF.

This clone was recorded only once. The chain employs TRBV30 and TRBJ1-2; D gene ambiguous. The ends were cut back, 3 bases at V and 5 bases at J, with 10 bases in the middle. This CDR3 spans 12 amino acids. Germline V gene data show CDR1 as GTSNPN and CDR2 as SVGIG (reference sequence). This chain's CDR3 is CAWSAGEYGYTF. DNA of the CDR3: TGTGCCTGGAGCGCTGGGGAGTATGGCTACACCTTC.

Remarks on this clone: This specimen includes other DNA sequences encoding the same CDR3. This chain joins TRBV15 and TRBJ1-1; 9 bases align to TRBD1. Germline CDR1 is LNHNV and CDR2 is YYDKDF (reference sequence). V gave up 5 bases and J gave up 2 bases; unmatched junction bases: 3. The CDR3 covers 14 residues. CDR3 amino acids: CATSGGQGNTEAFF. As DNA, the CDR3 is TGTGCCACCAGCGGGGGACAGGGTAACACTGAAGCTTTCTTT. Full variable domain (remainder filled in from reference TRBV15 and TRBJ1-1): DAMVIQNPRYQVTQFGKPVTLSCSQTLNHNVMYWYQQKSSQAPKLLFHYYDKDFNNEADTPDNFQSRRPNTSFCFLDIRSPGLGDTAMYLCATSGGQGNTEAFFGQGTRLTVV.

The chain uses TRBV7-2 and TRBJ1-1; D ambiguous. The CDR3 is 13 residues long. The germline CDR1 and CDR2 sequences are SGHTA and FQGNSA. V was pared by 3 bases and J by 1 base, with 6 bases between. The CDR3 nucleotides are TGTGCCAGCAGCTTCACAGAGAACACTGAAGCTTTCTTT. This translates into CASSFTENTEAFF.

J is TRBJ1-2 and V is TRBV27, with a weak D call TRBD1 (5 bases). CDR1 and CDR2 from the germline V gene are MNHEY and SMNVEV (reference sequence). The CDR3 spans 13 residues. Trimming removed 4 bases at V and 7 bases at J, with 13 bases between. In DNA form, the CDR3 reads TGTGCCAGCAGTTGGGGGGGAACTGGTGGCTACACCTTC. This translates into CASSWGGTGGYTF.

The V call is TRBV6-1, the J call TRBJ2-1; 8 bases agree with TRBD1. Germline V gives CDR1 MNHNS, CDR2 SASEGT. Losses at the gene ends were 6 bases for V and 3 bases for J; bases not matched to a gene: 4. The CDR3 totals 14 residues. Here the CDR3 reads CASRDRADYNEQFF. The CDR3 DNA follows: TGTGCCAGCAGGGACAGGGCCGACTACAATGAGCAGTTCTTC.

This clone showed up just once. The genes are TRBV5-6 and TRBJ1-1, with TRBD1 identical over 9 bases. Germline V gene lookup returns CDR1 SGHDT and CDR2 YYEEEE. V shed 5 bases and J 6 bases; nucleotides not matched to a gene: 11. The CDR3 consists of 15 residues. CDR3 sequence (DNA): TGTGCCAGCAGGGTAACCACAGGGGGCGTCCCTGAAGCTTTCTTT. Its translation: CASRVTTGGVPEAFF.

The chain employs TRBV19 and TRBJ2-5, with TRBD2 matching 15 bases. The J segment lost 4 bases and the V segment lost 6 bases, leaving 6 bases of the junction unmatched. CDR1 is LNHDA, CDR2 SQIVND, per germline (reference sequence). This CDR3 is built from 16 residues. In nucleotides, the CDR3 is TGTGCCAGTAGCAGTGGACTAGCGGGGGGGCTAGAGACCCAGTACTTC. It codes for CASSSGLAGGLETQYF. The complete variable domain, with remaining parts taken from reference TRBV19 and TRBJ2-5, reads DGGITQSPKYLFRKEGQNVTLSCEQNLNHDAMYWYRQDPGQGLRLIYYSQIVNDFQKGDIAEGYSVSREKKESFPLTVTSAQKNPTAFYLCASSSGLAGGLETQYFGPGTRLLVL.

This clone was picked up a small number of times. This rearrangement joins TRBV5-6 to TRBJ1-2, with D maybe TRBD1 (6 bases). The CDR3 totals 13 residues. With 5 bases removed from V and 3 bases from J, the gap between germline ends came to 11 bases. Germline CDR1 and CDR2: SGHDT and YYEEEE. The CDR3 is CASSQGSDYGYTF. CDR3 in DNA: TGTGCCAGCAGTCAGGGGAGTGACTATGGCTACACCTTC.

V usage is TRBV5-5 and J usage is TRBJ2-5; TRBD1 aligns across 7 bases. CDR3 length: 13 residues. V shed 0 bases and J 7 bases; nucleotides not matched to a gene: 3. Germline CDR1 reads SGHKS; CDR2 reads YYEKEE (reference sequence). CDR3: CASSLGQGGTQYF. The CDR3 DNA follows: TGTGCCAGCAGCTTGGGACAGGGCGGGACCCAGTACTTC.

The CDR3 sequence is CASSPNRGGHEQFF. CDR3 nucleotides: TGTGCCAGCTCACCCAACCGGGGGGGGCATGAGCAGTTCTTC. The chain combines TRBV18 with TRBJ2-1; 8 bases agree with TRBD2. Germline CDR1 reads KGHSH; CDR2 reads LQKENI. The CDR3 is 14 amino acids. V lost 3 bases, J lost 8 bases, and 6 bases stayed unmatched.

The rearrangement joins TRBV14 to TRBJ2-1; a weak D match, TRBD1 (5 bases). V lost 9 bases to trimming and J lost 5 bases, with 14 bases between them. The length of the CDR3 is 13 residues. The germline CDR1 and CDR2 sequences are SGHDN and FVKESK. CDR3 sequence reads: CASTGQINNEQFF. The CDR3 bases are TGTGCCAGTACAGGACAAATTAACAATGAGCAGTTCTTC.

This chain links TRBV28 with TRBJ2-5; D unresolved. Germline V gene sequence: CDR1 MDHEN, CDR2 SYDVKM. The CDR3 has 12 amino acids. The V and J ends lost 4 bases and 5 bases respectively, with 8 bases between them. The CDR3 reads CASSSTVETQYF. The CDR3 region has the DNA TGTGCCAGCAGTTCTACCGTCGAGACCCAGTACTTC.

V gene TRBV7-2 combines with J gene TRBJ1-1; 8 bases match TRBD1. This CDR3 comprises 14 residues. The germline CDR1 and CDR2 sequences are SGHTA and FQGNSA. V shed 3 bases and J 4 bases; nucleotides not matched to a gene: 4. The CDR3 loop is CASSLDRAITEAFF. In nucleotides, the CDR3 is TGTGCCAGCAGCTTGGACAGGGCAATCACTGAAGCTTTCTTT.

The chain carries TRBV27 and TRBJ2-7; 7 bases fit TRBD2. The V and J ends lost 5 bases and 2 bases, in that order; junction bases with no gene match: 6. The CDR3 length is 14 residues. Germline CDR1 and CDR2: MNHEY and SMNVEV (reference sequence). This chain's CDR3 is CASSLQRGPYEQYF. CDR3 nucleotides: TGTGCCAGCAGTCTTCAGCGGGGACCCTACGAGCAGTACTTC.

The gene calls are TRBV2 and TRBJ1-5; tentative D call: TRBD1 (6 bases). The V and J ends lost 4 bases and 9 bases respectively, with 13 bases between them. Germline V gene sequence: CDR1 SNHLY, CDR2 FYNNEI. The CDR3 is 13 residues long. The CDR3 here is CASSGGQSWPQHF. In DNA, the CDR3 is TGTGCCAGCAGTGGAGGACAGTCTTGGCCCCAGCATTTT.

The CDR3 DNA is TGTGCTAGTGGTTCCCGGGGGAGGACACTCGACGAGCAGTACTTC. This gives the protein CASGSRGRTLDEQYF. The chain uses TRBV12-5 and TRBJ2-7; weak D call: TRBD2 (6 bases). Germline V gives CDR1 LGHNT, CDR2 FRNRAP. The CDR3 runs to 15 residues. The V end lost 4 bases, the J end lost 5 bases, and 18 bases lay between the germline ends.

A remark on this clone: Relative to the germline gene, one junction end is altered; a read error may explain this. The gene calls are TRBV19 and TRBJ1-2; weak D call: TRBD1 (6 bases). CDR3 length: 13 residues. The germline gives CDR1 LNHDA, CDR2 SQIVND (reference sequence). CDR3 sequence: CASSRTDPYGYPF. Written as DNA, the CDR3 is TGTGCCAGTAGTAGGACAGATCCCTATGGCTACCCCTTC.

In its sample, this clone was seen a few times. The chain employs TRBV27 and TRBJ1-2; D remains unclear. There are 13 residues in the CDR3. V was shortened by 7 bases and J by 1 base, with 10 bases between the two germline ends. Germline CDR1 MNHEY, CDR2 SMNVEV (reference sequence). The CDR3 is CASTRSGNYGYTF. In nucleotides, the CDR3 is TGTGCCAGCACCCGCAGCGGTAACTATGGCTACACCTTC.

V gene TRBV27 combines with J gene TRBJ2-7; 9 nucleotides match TRBD1. This CDR3 spans 15 amino acids. The V segment lost 6 bases and the J segment 3 bases; nucleotides outside the gene matches: 9. Germline CDR1 and CDR2: MNHEY and SMNVEV (reference sequence). CDR3 coding DNA: TGTGCCAGCAGGTCATTTGGGGACAGGGTCTACGAGCAGTACTTC. It encodes CASRSFGDRVYEQYF.